This passage covers 22 T cell receptor beta chains from one sample sequenced in a study of T cells in Graves' hyperthyroidism and ophthalmopathy. From RNA transcripts, TCR beta CDR3 regions were amplified. RT-PCR in the first round (using the HTBI primer set) targeted the TCR CDR3. TCRdb reprocessed the multiplex PCR reads with MiXCR, giving one entry per CDR3 protein. Here the sample spans roughly 500,000 distinct CDR3 sequences, around 46% being singletons. The sequenced material came from peripheral blood or thyroid tissue (not recorded which). The source is an adult woman with Graves' disease, either hyperthyroidism or ophthalmopathy (not recorded which).

Worth noting for this clonotype: The final CDR3 position lacks the conserved phenylalanine or tryptophan, pointing to a likely read error. The chain joins TRBV4-2 to TRBJ2-7; 13 nucleotides line up with TRBD2. After removal of 1 base from V and 4 bases from J, the junction contained 4 bases not matched to a gene. Germline V CDR1 and CDR2: LGHNA, YNFKEQ. The CDR3 spans 16 residues. The CDR3 reads CASSQAGTSGTYEQYL. CDR3 sequence (DNA): TGTGCCAGCAGCCAAGCCGGGACTAGCGGGACTTACGAGCAGTACCTC.

The V gene is TRBV20-1, the J gene TRBJ2-1; 7 bases map to TRBD2. The CDR3 has 17 amino acids. Germline V lookup: CDR1 DFQATT, CDR2 SNEGSKA (reference sequence). V lost 6 bases, J lost 0 bases, and 14 bases stayed unmatched. CDR3 region: CSAPSGTQLSSYNEQFF. The CDR3 DNA reads TGCAGTGCCCCCAGCGGGACCCAATTAAGCTCCTACAATGAGCAGTTCTTC.

This clonotype has a count of ten or more. The chain recombines TRBV3-1 with TRBJ2-7, with a possible D match to TRBD2 (5 bases). CDR3 length equals 14 residues. Germline CDR1 and CDR2: LGHDT and YNNKEL (reference sequence). V was trimmed by 0 bases and J by 7 bases, leaving 13 bases between them. The CDR3 spells CASSQEYLAGEQYF. The DNA for the CDR3 is TGTGCCAGCAGCCAAGAATACCTAGCCGGGGAGCAGTACTTC.

The chain couples TRBV7-8 to TRBJ1-5; possible D gene TRBD1, 6 bases. V was shortened by 7 bases and J by 6 bases, with 19 bases between the two germline ends. This CDR3 has 15 residues. Germline assignment: CDR1 SGHVS and CDR2 FQNEAQ. In nucleotides, the CDR3 is TGTGCCAGCACCCTAAAACAGGGTATTCTTCAGCCCCAGCATTTT. Its protein is CASTLKQGILQPQHF.

This chain uses TRBV20-1 with TRBJ2-7; D not resolved. Germline CDR1 reads DFQATT; CDR2 reads SNEGSKA (reference sequence). V was shortened by 7 bases and J by 8 bases, with 21 bases between the two germline ends. The CDR3 is made up of 13 amino acids. CDR3 nucleotides: TGCAGTGTTTGGCGGACGGATGGCAATCAGCAGTACTTC. Its protein product is CSVWRTDGNQQYF.

This chain connects TRBV15 to TRBJ1-2; TRBD1 is a possible D gene (6 bases). V dropped 5 bases and J dropped 2 bases, with 9 bases sitting between them. Germline CDR1 is LNHNV and CDR2 is YYDKDF (reference sequence). The CDR3 sequence is 13 residues long. The CDR3 protein is CATSGDRNYGYTF. CDR3 bases: TGTGCCACCAGCGGCGACAGGAACTATGGCTACACCTTC.

This clonotype is a singleton in its sample. This sequence joins TRBV7-2 and TRBJ2-5; 12 bases are shared with TRBD1. The CDR3 is made up of 15 amino acids. J was trimmed by 9 bases and V by 2 bases; bases with no gene match: 7. CDR1 and CDR2 from the germline V gene are SGHTA and FQGNSA. The CDR3 region is CASSLFWDRGQPQYF. The CDR3 DNA reads as TGTGCCAGCAGCTTATTTTGGGACAGGGGGCAGCCCCAGTACTTC.

This clonotype has a count of ten or more. The chain uses TRBV3-1 and TRBJ2-7; 9 bases agree with TRBD2. V was clipped by 4 bases and J by 3 bases; unmatched bases: 4. The CDR3 sequence is 14 residues long. Germline loops: CDR1 LGHDT, CDR2 YNNKEL (reference sequence). The CDR3 is CASSRRLADYEQYF. As DNA, the CDR3 is TGTGCCAGCAGCCGCAGACTAGCGGACTACGAGCAGTACTTC.

The chain uses TRBV9 and TRBJ2-7, with no clear D. Trimming took 10 bases from V and 0 from J, leaving 11 bases between them. Germline CDR1 SGDLS, CDR2 YYNGEE. CDR3 length equals 12 residues. For the CDR3, the DNA is TGTGCCCCAATCGGCTACTCCTACGAGCAGTACTTC. Its protein product is CAPIGYSYEQYF.

V is TRBV24-1 and J is TRBJ2-2; D might be TRBD1 or TRBD2, each matching 5 bases. The V gene's germline CDR1 is KGHDR and CDR2 SFDVKD. CDR3 size: 17 residues. V lost 5 bases and J 1 base, leaving 16 bases between the germline ends. CDR3 DNA: TGTGCCACCAGTGCTATGACCTGGGACGGGAACACCGGGGAGCTGTTTTTT. Translated, it gives CATSAMTWDGNTGELFF.

In regard to this clonotype: The junction shows a germline mismatch at one end, possibly a read error. The chain recombines TRBV7-8 with TRBJ2-7; D unresolved. Germline V gene sequence: CDR1 SGHVS, CDR2 FQNEAQ. The CDR3 sequence is 9 residues long. The CDR3 bases are TGTGACAGCACCTACGAGCAGTACTTC. Translating gives CDSTYEQYF. The complete variable domain, with remaining parts taken from reference TRBV7-8 and TRBJ2-7, reads GAGVSQSPRYKVAKRGQDVALRCDPISGHVSLFWYQQALGQGPEFLTYFQNEAQLDKSGLPSDRFFAERPEGSVSTLKIQRTQQEDSAVYLCDSTYEQYFGPGTRLTVT.

This clonotype was picked up many times. The V gene is TRBV12-3 or TRBV12-4, the J gene TRBJ1-4, with TRBD1 matching over 8 bases. V lost 6 bases to trimming and J lost 0 bases; unmatched junction nucleotides: 9. There are 17 residues in the CDR3. This chain's CDR3 is CASSRTTGEATNEKLFF. The CDR3 nucleotides are TGTGCCAGCAGCCGAACGACAGGGGAAGCAACTAATGAAAAACTGTTTTTT.

The chain couples TRBV6-6 to TRBJ1-2; D remains ambiguous. Trimming left V 0 bases short and J 6 bases short, with 8 bases between. Per the germline V gene, CDR1 is MNHNY and CDR2 is SVGAGI (reference sequence). CDR3 size: 13 residues. The DNA for the CDR3 is TGTGCCAGCAGTTACTCGTTTTCGGATGGCTACACCTTC. This sequence encodes CASSYSFSDGYTF.

This chain joins TRBV24-1 and TRBJ2-5; D call uncertain. CDR3 size: 11 residues. Germline CDR1 KGHDR, CDR2 SFDVKD. V was cut by 6 bases and J by 3 bases, with 4 bases left in between. CDR3 amino acids: CATSSEETQYF. CDR3 DNA sequence: TGTGCCACCAGTTCTGAAGAGACCCAGTACTTC.

The chain joins TRBV13 to TRBJ2-7, with a possible D match to TRBD2 (6 bases). Per germline, CDR1 PRHDT and CDR2 FYEKMQ (reference sequence). The CDR3 length is 14 residues. The V end was cut by 8 bases, the J end by 7 bases, with 21 bases between. The chain's CDR3 is CASRLSGILREQYF. The DNA for the CDR3 is TGTGCCAGCCGCCTTAGCGGTATACTACGAGAGCAGTACTTC.

Only a few counts were recorded for this clonotype. A read error is likely, as this CDR3 ends without the conserved phenylalanine or tryptophan. The DNA is omitted, as the CDR3 cannot be located on it reliably, and the CDR3 follows TCRdb's listing. V gene TRBV7-9 combines with J gene TRBJ2-7; the table's TRBD1 call for D was not verified on the DNA. 8 amino acids form the CDR3, both terminal residues included. Per germline, CDR1 SEHNR and CDR2 FQNEAQ (reference sequence). This CDR3 reads CASMRTGI.

The chain combines TRBV2 with TRBJ1-1, with TRBD1 matching 8 bases. Germline values: CDR1 SNHLY, CDR2 FYNNEI. V lost 6 bases to trimming and J lost 11 bases; unmatched junction nucleotides: 5. The CDR3 runs to 11 residues. The CDR3 coding sequence is TGTGCCAGCAGGGGACAGGAGGGCGCTTTCTTT. Amino acids: CASRGQEGAFF.

The sample holds one count of this clonotype. Just one base apart from a much larger clone, this may be a read error. V and J are TRBV4-1 and TRBJ2-2; D is perhaps TRBD2 (6 bases). The CDR3 totals 13 residues. Germline V gene sequence: CDR1 MGHRA, CDR2 YSYEKL. The CDR3 protein is CASSRRDTGGLFF. In DNA, the CDR3 is TGCGCCAGCAGCCGGAGAGACACCGGGGGGCTGTTTTTT.

This clonotype was counted at least ten times. The chain has TRBV29-1 and TRBJ2-6; D might be TRBD2 (6 bases). The CDR3 runs 14 residues. With 4 bases removed from V and 2 bases from J, the gap between germline ends came to 9 bases. Looked up from germline, CDR1 is SQVTM and CDR2 is ANQGSEA. CDR3 sequence: CSVGAGTGANVLTF. The CDR3 DNA sequence: TGCAGCGTTGGGGCGGGAACTGGGGCCAACGTCCTGACTTTC.

This chain uses TRBV7-4 with TRBJ2-5, with 10 bases that match TRBD2. Per germline, CDR1 SGHVT and CDR2 SQSDAQ. The CDR3 contains 19 residues. V gave up 3 bases and J gave up 0 bases; unmatched junction bases: 13. The DNA for the CDR3 is TGTGCCAGCAGCTTTCCACTAGCGGGACGCACCGGGAACCAAGAGACCCAGTACTTC. The encoded protein is CASSFPLAGRTGNQETQYF. The entire variable domain, with the rest obtained from reference TRBV7-4 and TRBJ2-5, is as follows: GAGVSQSPRYKVAKRGRDVALRCDSISGHVTLYWYRQTLGQGSEVLTYSQSDAQRDKSGRPSGRFSAERPERSVSTLKIQRTEQGDSAVYLCASSFPLAGRTGNQETQYFGPGTRLLVL.

J is TRBJ2-1 and V is TRBV12-3 or TRBV12-4, with TRBD2 matching over 11 bases. The CDR3 extends over 13 amino acids. V gave up 11 bases and J gave up 6 bases; unmatched junction bases: 6. Here the CDR3 reads CAGTSGSINEQFF. The CDR3 DNA sequence: TGTGCCGGAACTAGCGGGAGTATCAATGAGCAGTTCTTC.

The V call is TRBV7-4, the J call TRBJ2-7; D gene uncertain. CDR1 is SGHVT, CDR2 SQSDAQ, per germline. The CDR3 is made up of 14 amino acids. With 5 bases removed from V and 7 bases from J, the gap between germline ends came to 18 bases. The CDR3 coding sequence is TGTGCCAGCAGCCCGTTCGCCGGGTACAATGAGCAGTACTTC. Its protein product is CASSPFAGYNEQYF.